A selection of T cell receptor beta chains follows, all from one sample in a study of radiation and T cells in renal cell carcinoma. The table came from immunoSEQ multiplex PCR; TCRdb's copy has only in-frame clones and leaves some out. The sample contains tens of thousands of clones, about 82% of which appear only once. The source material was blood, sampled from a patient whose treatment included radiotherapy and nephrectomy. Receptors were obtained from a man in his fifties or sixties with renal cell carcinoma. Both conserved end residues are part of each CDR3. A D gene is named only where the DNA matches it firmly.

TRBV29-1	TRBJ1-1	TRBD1	TGCAGCGTTGAACAGGGGGCTGACACTGAAGCTTTCTTT	CSVEQGADTEAFF
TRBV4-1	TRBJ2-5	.	TGCGCCAGCAGCCAATGGAAGGGAGAGACCCAGTACTTC	CASSQWKGETQYF
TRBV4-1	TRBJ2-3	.	TGCGCCAGCAGCCACTCCGCGGACGCGGGATATACGCAGTATTTT	CASSHSADAGYTQYF
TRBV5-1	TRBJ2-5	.	TGCGCCAGCAGAGTGAGACAAATCCAAGAGACCCAGTACTTC	CASRVRQIQETQYF
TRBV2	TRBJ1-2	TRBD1	TGTGCCAGCGCCCCAAACAGGGGACCGAACTATGGCTACACCTTC	CASAPNRGPNYGYTF
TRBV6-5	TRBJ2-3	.	TGTGCTAGCACAGGGTCGTATACGCAGTATTTT	CASTGSYTQYF
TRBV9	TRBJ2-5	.	TGTGCCAGCAGCGTAGCTTCAGGGGAAGGAGAGACCCAGTACTTC	CASSVASGEGETQYF
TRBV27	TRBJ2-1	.	TGTGCCAGCAGTTTATTTTGGGGTATGGAGCAGTTCTTC	CASSLFWGMEQFF
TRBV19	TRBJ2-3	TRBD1	TGTGCCAGTAGTATAGATATCGGGACAGGGCGTGCAGATACGCAGTATTTT	CASSIDIGTGRADTQYF
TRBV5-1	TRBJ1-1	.	TGCGCCAGCAGCTCAAACGCGGGAAGACGGACTGAAGCTTTCTTT	CASSSNAGRRTEAFF
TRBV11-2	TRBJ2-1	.	TGTGCCAGCAGTCTAAATAATGAGCAGTTCTTC	CASSLNNEQFF
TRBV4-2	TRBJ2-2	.	TGTGCCAGCAGCCCCTGGGACGGTGTGACCGGGGAGCTGTTTTTT	CASSPWDGVTGELFF
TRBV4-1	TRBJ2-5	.	TGCGCCAGCAGCCAAACCCCCCGGACGGGGGTAGAACCCCTAGAGAGGACCCAGTACTTC	CASSQTPRTGVEPLERTQYF
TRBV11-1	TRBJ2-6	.	TGTGCCAGCAGCTTGATGGTCTCTGGGGCCAACGTCCTGACTTTC	CASSLMVSGANVLTF